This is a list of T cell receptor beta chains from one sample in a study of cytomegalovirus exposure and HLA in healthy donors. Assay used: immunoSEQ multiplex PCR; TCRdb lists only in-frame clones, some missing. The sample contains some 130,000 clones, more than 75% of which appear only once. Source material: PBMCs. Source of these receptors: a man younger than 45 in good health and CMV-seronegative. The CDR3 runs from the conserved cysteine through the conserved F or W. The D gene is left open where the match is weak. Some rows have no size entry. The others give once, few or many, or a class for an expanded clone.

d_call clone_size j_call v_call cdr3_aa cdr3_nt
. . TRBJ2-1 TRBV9 CASSVNWAEQFF TGTGCCAGCAGCGTAAATTGGGCAGAGCAGTTCTTC
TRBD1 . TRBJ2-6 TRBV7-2 CASSPSGQGWNVLTF TGTGCCAGCAGCCCCTCGGGACAGGGATGGAACGTCCTGACTTTC
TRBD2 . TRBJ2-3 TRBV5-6 CASSLAVVAGVDTQYF TGTGCCAGCAGCTTGGCCGTTGTAGCGGGAGTAGATACGCAGTATTTT
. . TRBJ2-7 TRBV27 CASSLTDSYEQYF TGTGCCAGCAGTTTGACTGACTCCTACGAGCAGTACTTC
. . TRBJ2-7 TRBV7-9 CASSSLGGEYEQYF TGTGCCAGCAGCTCCCTGGGGGGTGAGTACGAGCAGTACTTC
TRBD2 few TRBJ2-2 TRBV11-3 CASSSLAGTSLGTGELFF TGTGCCAGCAGCTCCTTAGCCGGGACTAGTCTCGGCACCGGGGAGCTGTTTTTT
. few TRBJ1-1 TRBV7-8 CASSALTGGRVGTEAFF TGTGCCAGCAGCGCACTAACGGGGGGGCGTGTGGGCACTGAAGCTTTCTTT
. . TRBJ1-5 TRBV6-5 CASSYSRYNQPQHF TGTGCCAGCAGTTACTCGCGCTACAATCAGCCCCAGCATTTT
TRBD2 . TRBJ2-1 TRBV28 CASSPVLAENSYNEQFF TGTGCCAGCAGTCCCGTCCTAGCGGAAAACTCCTACAATGAGCAGTTCTTC
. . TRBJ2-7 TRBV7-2 CASSLGSSHLSYEQYF TGTGCCAGCAGCTTGGGCTCCAGTCACCTCTCCTACGAGCAGTACTTC
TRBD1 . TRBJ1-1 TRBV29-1 CSVPNIDRVNKWNTEAFF TGCAGCGTTCCCAATATAGACAGGGTGAATAAGTGGAACACTGAAGCTTTCTTT
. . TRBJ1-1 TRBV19 CASGPGVGTEAFF TGTGCCAGCGGACCAGGGGTTGGTACTGAAGCTTTCTTT
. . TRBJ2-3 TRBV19 CASSIGGFTDTQYF TGTGCCAGTAGTATCGGCGGGTTTACAGATACGCAGTATTTT
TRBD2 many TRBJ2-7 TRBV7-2 CASSDTSGRSYEQYF TGTGCCAGCAGCGATACTAGCGGGAGATCCTACGAGCAGTACTTC
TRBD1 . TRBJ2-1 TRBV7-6 CASSLDRVNEQFF TGTGCCAGCAGCCTCGACAGGGTCAATGAGCAGTTCTTC